One and the same sample provided the 31 T cell receptor beta chains below, sequenced in a study of blood T cell repertoires in COVID-19. TCRdb's copy holds only in-frame clones and misses some; the assay was immunoSEQ multiplex PCR. This sample has over 45,000 clones, with 85% to 95% found just once. Sequences were obtained from peripheral blood. These receptors were taken from a man aged 50-59 years with acute or convalescent COVID-19.

The CDR3 sequence: CASSLATGNTEAFF. The CDR3 region has the DNA TGTGCCAGCAGCTTAGCAACGGGGAACACTGAAGCTTTCTTT. The J gene is TRBJ1-1, the V gene TRBV7-9; no definite D call. The germline CDR1 and CDR2 sequences are SEHNR and FQNEAQ (reference sequence). V was shortened by 0 bases and J by 1 base, with 6 bases between the two germline ends. This CDR3 spans 14 amino acids.

This clone was observed a handful of times. The chain is built from TRBV11-2 and TRBJ2-7; 9 nucleotides agree with TRBD1. CDR3 length equals 15 residues. Germline assignment: CDR1 SGHAT and CDR2 FQNNGV. The V segment lost 2 bases and the J segment 4 bases; nucleotides outside the gene matches: 6. CDR3 sequence: CASSLKDRGGYEQYF. The DNA of the CDR3 is TGTGCCAGCAGCTTAAAGGACAGGGGTGGGTACGAGCAGTACTTC.

This chain uses TRBV9 with TRBJ1-4; 8 bases match TRBD1. Germline V lookup: CDR1 SGDLS, CDR2 YYNGEE. The V and J ends lost 6 bases and 7 bases, in that order; junction bases with no gene match: 8. The length of the CDR3 is 14 residues. The CDR3 sequence is CASTLDREGEKLFF. CDR3 sequence (DNA): TGTGCCAGCACCCTGGACAGGGAGGGTGAAAAACTGTTTTTT.

The chain joins TRBV6-5 to TRBJ2-3; 8 bases line up with TRBD2. Germline V lookup: CDR1 MNHEY, CDR2 SVGAGI. This CDR3 has 14 residues. V gave up 0 bases and J gave up 9 bases; unmatched junction bases: 5. CDR3 nucleotide sequence: TGTGCCAGCAGTTACTCAGCGGGAGTCCAGACGCAGTATTTT. The encoded protein is CASSYSAGVQTQYF.

The V and J genes are TRBV7-2 and TRBJ1-3; tentative D call: TRBD1 (6 bases). The CDR3 loop spans 15 amino acids. Looked up from germline, CDR1 is SGHTA and CDR2 is FQGNSA. Trimming took off 5 bases at V and 1 base at J, with 12 bases between the two ends. The CDR3: CASSRDTKSGNTIYF. CDR3 sequence (DNA): TGTGCCAGCAGCCGGGACACAAAATCTGGAAACACCATATATTTT.

This chain links TRBV11-2 with TRBJ2-7; D unresolved. CDR1 and CDR2 (germline): SGHAT, FQNNGV. This CDR3 has 13 amino acids. With 2 bases removed from V and 1 base from J, the gap between germline ends came to 6 bases. This chain's CDR3 is CASSLQASYEQYF. CDR3 in DNA: TGTGCCAGCAGCTTACAAGCTTCCTACGAGCAGTACTTC.

This chain joins TRBV10-3 and TRBJ2-1; TRBD2 matches at 10 bases. The CDR3 loop spans 15 amino acids. CDR1 is ENHRY, CDR2 SYGVKD, per germline. J gave up 5 bases and V 6 bases, and 7 bases lay outside the gene matches. Here the CDR3 DNA reads TGTGCCATCAGCGGCCTAGCGGGAGTGAACAATGAGCAGTTCTTC. It yields the protein CAISGLAGVNNEQFF.

The chain links TRBV12-3 or TRBV12-4 to TRBJ2-7, with D maybe TRBD1 (6 bases). The CDR3 extends over 13 amino acids. V was pared by 7 bases and J by 4 bases, with 14 bases between. The DNA for the CDR3 is TGTGCCAGCACGCCGGACAGTCGATACGAGCAGTACTTC. Protein product: CASTPDSRYEQYF.

This clone was counted once. As DNA, the CDR3 is TGTGCCAGCTCACCCCAGGGGGCAGGCAATCAGCCCCAGCATTTT. Protein: CASSPQGAGNQPQHF. The chain carries TRBV18 and TRBJ1-5, with 8 bases identical to TRBD1. The CDR3 loop spans 15 amino acids. With 3 bases clipped from V and 2 bases from J, the junction kept 3 bases outside the gene matches. In germline, CDR1 is KGHSH, CDR2 LQKENI.

The chain recombines TRBV9 with TRBJ2-5; D is undetermined. Germline V lookup: CDR1 SGDLS, CDR2 YYNGEE. This CDR3 has 13 residues. V lost 2 bases, J lost 1 base, and 6 bases lay in between. The CDR3 DNA reads as TGTGCCAGCAGCGTTGGCCCCCAAGAGACCCAGTACTTC. This gives the protein CASSVGPQETQYF. Combining the CDR3 with reference TRBV9 and TRBJ2-5 gives the whole variable domain DSGVTQTPKHLITATGQRVTLRCSPRSGDLSVYWYQQSLDQGLQFLIQYYNGEERAKGNILERFSAQQFPDLHSELNLSSLELGDSALYFCASSVGPQETQYFGPGTRLLVL.

This chain joins TRBV4-1 and TRBJ2-7; D is perhaps TRBD1 (5 bases). V was pared by 1 base and J by 0 bases, with 16 bases between. Germline values: CDR1 MGHRA, CDR2 YSYEKL. This CDR3 region has 17 residues. In nucleotides, the CDR3 is TGCGCCAGCAGCCAAGCCCAGGGTGTAGTGGGCTCCTACGAGCAGTACTTC. Translation gives CASSQAQGVVGSYEQYF.

CDR3 DNA: TGTGCCAGCAGCACCCGGACAGCTGGCTATGGCTACACCTTC. Protein product: CASSTRTAGYGYTF. The gene calls are TRBV5-6 and TRBJ1-2; maybe TRBD1 (6 bases). The ends were cut back, 4 bases at V and 4 bases at J, with 14 bases in the middle. This CDR3 comprises 14 residues. Germline V gene sequence: CDR1 SGHDT, CDR2 YYEEEE.

The chain combines TRBV5-1 with TRBJ2-3, with 7 bases matching TRBD1. CDR1 is SGHRS and CDR2 is YFSETQ in the germline V gene. The V segment lost 1 base and the J segment 5 bases; nucleotides outside the gene matches: 7. The CDR3 contains 15 residues. CDR3 amino acids: CASSLKTGREDTQYF. In DNA form, the CDR3 reads TGCGCCAGCAGCTTGAAGACAGGGAGAGAAGATACGCAGTATTTT.

The chain links TRBV19 to TRBJ1-2; 9 positions agree with TRBD1. Germline V gene sequence: CDR1 LNHDA, CDR2 SQIVND (reference sequence). The length of the CDR3 is 13 residues. The V and J ends lost 5 bases and 7 bases, in that order; junction bases with no gene match: 5. The CDR3 DNA follows: TGTGCCAGTAGTGGCGGGACAGGGTCTGGCTACACCTTC. Translated, it gives CASSGGTGSGYTF.

The chain recombines TRBV5-1 with TRBJ2-5; the match to TRBD2 covers 12 bases. The V segment lost 0 bases and the J segment 4 bases; nucleotides outside the gene matches: 7. In germline, CDR1 is SGHRS, CDR2 YFSETQ. The length of the CDR3 is 17 residues. This chain's CDR3 is CASSLGLAGVTGETQYF. Written as DNA, the CDR3 is TGCGCCAGCAGCTTGGGACTAGCGGGAGTCACGGGAGAGACCCAGTACTTC.

Only one count was recorded for this clone. The CDR3 coding sequence is TGTGCCAGCAGTTACTCACAGGGGGCGTTAGACAATGAGCAGTTCTTC. Protein sequence: CASSYSQGALDNEQFF. The rearrangement joins TRBV6-5 to TRBJ2-1; 9 nucleotides align to TRBD1. This CDR3 comprises 16 residues. J gave up 5 bases and V 0 bases, and 5 bases lay outside the gene matches. Germline CDR1 MNHEY, CDR2 SVGAGI.

The V and J genes are TRBV30 and TRBJ1-2; 7 bases are a match to TRBD1. Germline CDR1 and CDR2: GTSNPN and SVGIG (reference sequence). The CDR3 covers 13 residues. Trimming at V came to 2 bases and at J to 6 bases, leaving 6 bases not matched to a gene. Written as DNA, the CDR3 is TGTGCCTGGAGTACAGGGGCTGGAAATGGCTACACCTTC. Protein product: CAWSTGAGNGYTF.

The genes are TRBV6-2 or TRBV6-3 and TRBJ2-7, with TRBD2 matching over 10 bases. V lost 4 bases to trimming and J lost 4 bases; unmatched junction nucleotides: 4. CDR3 length: 14 residues. Germline lookup yields CDR1 MNHEY and CDR2 SVGEGT. CDR3 nucleotides: TGTGCCAGCAGTTTAGCGGGAGGTATGTACGAGCAGTACTTC. This encodes CASSLAGGMYEQYF.

The J gene is TRBJ1-1, the V gene TRBV9, with TRBD1 matching 7 bases. This CDR3 contains 15 residues. V lost 2 bases, J lost 4 bases, and 8 bases stayed unmatched. CDR1 and CDR2 (germline): SGDLS, YYNGEE. The CDR3 sequence: CASSVDEGAVTEAFF. The DNA of the CDR3 is TGTGCCAGCAGCGTGGACGAGGGGGCTGTCACTGAAGCTTTCTTT.

The CDR3 DNA reads TGTGCCAGTAGTATAGATCGAGGGTACCGAGATGGCTACACCTTC. Its translation is CASSIDRGYRDGYTF. The rearrangement joins TRBV19 to TRBJ1-2; no firm D call. V was clipped by 0 bases and J by 6 bases, with 14 bases between them. Germline lookup yields CDR1 LNHDA and CDR2 SQIVND (reference sequence). The CDR3 has 15 amino acids.

The V and J genes are TRBV11-2 and TRBJ1-1; 10 bases line up with TRBD1. The V gene end was trimmed by 5 bases and the J gene end by 5 bases; junction bases not matched to a gene: 5. The CDR3 is 14 residues long. Looked up from germline, CDR1 is SGHAT and CDR2 is FQNNGV. DNA for the CDR3: TGTGCCAGCAGCCGACAGGGGGCGAGGACTGAAGCTTTCTTT. It encodes CASSRQGARTEAFF.

The chain uses TRBV12-3 or TRBV12-4 and TRBJ1-1, with D hard to call. The CDR3 totals 13 residues. Trimming shortened V by 6 bases and J by 5 bases, and 13 bases separated the two germline ends. The CDR3 reads CASSLTRVTEAFF. The CDR3 DNA follows: TGTGCCAGCAGCCTGACACGAGTAACTGAAGCTTTCTTT.

The chain combines TRBV18 with TRBJ1-6; D remains unclear. The germline V gene has CDR1 KGHSH and CDR2 LQKENI. Trimming left V 2 bases short and J 8 bases short, with 13 bases between. This CDR3 is built from 15 residues. The CDR3 here is CASSPISALDSPLHF. In DNA, the CDR3 is TGTGCCAGCTCACCAATCTCGGCGCTAGATTCACCCCTCCACTTT. Full variable domain (remainder filled in from reference TRBV18 and TRBJ1-6): NAGVMQNPRHLVRRRGQEARLRCSPMKGHSHVYWYRQLPEEGLKFMVYLQKENIIDESGMPKERFSAEFPKEGPSILRIQQVVRGDSAAYFCASSPISALDSPLHFGNGTRLTVT.

This chain uses TRBV6-5 with TRBJ2-1; 10 bases agree with TRBD2. Germline V lookup: CDR1 MNHEY, CDR2 SVGAGI. The V gene end was trimmed by 6 bases and the J gene end by 8 bases; junction bases not matched to a gene: 10. The CDR3 length is 15 residues. CDR3 DNA: TGTGCCAGCAGAGACACCGCCAGCGGGAGGGATGAGCAGTTCTTC. It specifies CASRDTASGRDEQFF.

This chain uses TRBV11-2 with TRBJ2-2, with 9 nucleotides matching TRBD2. Germline CDR1 SGHAT, CDR2 FQNNGV. This CDR3 region has 16 residues. J lost 7 bases, V lost 6 bases, and 12 bases had no gene match. The DNA of the CDR3 is TGTGCCAGCAGTCCCGAGGGTAGCGGGAGAAACGGGGAGCTGTTTTTT. The encoded protein is CASSPEGSGRNGELFF.

This chain links TRBV12-5 with TRBJ1-3; a possible D gene is TRBD1 (5 bases). Germline V CDR1 and CDR2: LGHNT, FRNRAP. The CDR3 is 17 amino acids. Trimming removed 4 bases at V and 3 bases at J, with 19 bases between. The CDR3: CASGSPSGGLHGNTIYF. In DNA, the CDR3 is TGTGCTAGTGGTTCCCCATCTGGGGGACTTCATGGAAACACCATATATTTT.

This clone came up a few times. The chain combines TRBV5-1 with TRBJ2-7; TRBD2 aligns across 9 bases. CDR3 length: 16 residues. Per germline, CDR1 SGHRS and CDR2 YFSETQ. Trimming at V came to 1 base and at J to 2 bases, leaving 7 bases not matched to a gene. CDR3 amino acids: CASSLLVAGAAYEQYF. In DNA, the CDR3 is TGCGCCAGCAGCTTGTTGGTAGCGGGAGCAGCCTACGAGCAGTACTTC. Using reference TRBV5-1 and TRBJ2-7 for the parts outside the CDR3, the full variable domain is KAGVTQTPRYLIKTRGQQVTLSCSPISGHRSVSWYQQTPGQGLQFLFEYFSETQRNKGNFPGRFSGRQFSNSRSEMNVSTLELGDSALYLCASSLLVAGAAYEQYFGPGTRLTVT.

A single count supports this clone. The chain employs TRBV6-6 and TRBJ2-7; TRBD1 agrees at 10 bases. V gave up 6 bases and J gave up 4 bases; unmatched junction bases: 12. Germline V lookup: CDR1 MNHNY, CDR2 SVGAGI (reference sequence). The length of the CDR3 is 16 residues. The CDR3 DNA follows: TGTGCCAGCAGAGATTCTGGGACAGGGGAAGGGTACGAGCAGTACTTC. Amino acid sequence: CASRDSGTGEGYEQYF.

The V and J genes are TRBV3-1 (or the pseudogene TRBV3-2) and TRBJ2-5; 13 nucleotides match TRBD2. Germline CDR1 is LGHDT and CDR2 is YNNKEL (reference sequence). CDR3 length: 19 residues. With V trimmed by 0 bases and J by 0 bases, 7 bases remained unmatched. CDR3 protein: CASSQDRKGLAGYQETQYF. In DNA, the CDR3 is TGTGCCAGCAGCCAAGATAGAAAGGGACTAGCGGGGTACCAAGAGACCCAGTACTTC.

The gene calls are TRBV7-6 and TRBJ1-2; D uncertain. CDR3 length equals 13 residues. The ends were cut back, 5 bases at V and 4 bases at J, with 11 bases in the middle. Looked up from germline, CDR1 is SGHVS and CDR2 is FNYEAQ. CDR3 DNA: TGTGCCAGCAGCAAAGACACATTCTATGGCTACACCTTC. Residues: CASSKDTFYGYTF.

The chain uses TRBV11-3 and TRBJ2-7; 12 bases line up with TRBD2. CDR3 length equals 15 residues. CDR1 and CDR2 from the germline V gene are SGHNT and YENEEA. Trimming removed 3 bases from V and 1 base from J; junction bases left unmatched: 1. Here the CDR3 reads CASSFGLAGSYEQYF. The CDR3 DNA follows: TGTGCCAGCAGCTTCGGACTAGCGGGGTCCTACGAGCAGTACTTC.